The 21 T cell receptor beta chains in this list originate from one sample, sequenced in a study of blood T cell repertoires in COVID-19. Generated by immunoSEQ multiplex PCR, the TCRdb table keeps only in-frame clones and is missing some. This table holds hundreds of thousands of clones, 65% to 90% found once. Material: PBMCs or T cells enriched from blood (not recorded which). The receptor source for this set is a woman aged 45-65 years with acute COVID-19.

CDR3 amino acids: CASSILTGLSTDTQYF. CDR3 DNA: TGTGCCAGTAGTATACTAACAGGGCTTAGCACAGATACGCAGTATTTT. The rearrangement joins TRBV19 to TRBJ2-3; possible D gene TRBD1, 6 bases. The germline V gene encodes CDR1 LNHDA and CDR2 SQIVND (reference sequence). The V end was cut by 2 bases, the J end by 0 bases, with 12 bases between. There are 16 residues in the CDR3.

With respect to this clone: Other nucleotide sequences in the sample specify the same CDR3. The chain carries TRBV5-4 and TRBJ1-2, with TRBD1 matching 10 bases. The CDR3 contains 13 residues. V was clipped by 4 bases and J by 6 bases; unmatched bases: 3. In germline, CDR1 is SGHNT, CDR2 YYREEE (reference sequence). The CDR3 bases are TGTGCCAGCAGCCCGACAGGGGGCGATGGCTACACCTTC. It specifies CASSPTGGDGYTF.

The CDR3 coding sequence is TGTGCCAGCAGCTTTCGGACTAGCTACCAAGAGACCCAGTACTTC. Translation: CASSFRTSYQETQYF. The chain combines TRBV5-6 with TRBJ2-5; 8 nucleotides line up with TRBD2. This CDR3 is 15 amino acids long. Germline V gene sequence: CDR1 SGHDT, CDR2 YYEEEE. Trimming at V came to 2 bases and at J to 0 bases, leaving 3 bases not matched to a gene.

V and J are TRBV11-2 and TRBJ2-7, with unresolved D. Germline CDR1 and CDR2: SGHAT and FQNNGV. The CDR3 runs 12 residues. Between the trimmed V and J ends, which lost 5 bases and 4 bases, there was a span of 9 bases. DNA of the CDR3: TGTGCCAGCAGCCTTAACCTATACGAGCAGTACTTC. Translating gives CASSLNLYEQYF.

The CDR3: CASSLQQVPTEAFF. DNA of the CDR3: TGTGCCAGTAGTCTCCAACAGGTTCCCACTGAAGCTTTCTTT. V and J are TRBV19 and TRBJ1-1; TRBD1 might be the D (5 bases). Germline V gene lookup returns CDR1 LNHDA and CDR2 SQIVND (reference sequence). The CDR3 is 14 residues long. V lost 5 bases and J 4 bases, leaving 14 bases between the germline ends.

This clone was seen more than once but under ten times. The identical CDR3 is also encoded by other nucleotide sequences in the sample. The chain has TRBV27 and TRBJ1-1; D unclear. The CDR3 is 13 residues long. V was clipped by 6 bases and J by 6 bases, with 14 bases between them. Germline assignment: CDR1 MNHEY and CDR2 SMNVEV (reference sequence). CDR3 nucleotides: TGTGCCAGCAGACCCACCGGGATCGCTGAAGCTTTCTTT. As protein: CASRPTGIAEAFF.

The chain links TRBV30 to TRBJ1-5, with 9 bases lining up with TRBD1. The germline gives CDR1 GTSNPN, CDR2 SVGIG (reference sequence). This CDR3 is built from 15 residues. V lost 4 bases and J lost 9; bases outside the gene matches: 13. CDR3 coding DNA: TGTGCCTGGACCCCCGGGACAGGGTTGTTGGGGCCCCAGCATTTT. As protein: CAWTPGTGLLGPQHF. The entire variable domain, with the rest obtained from reference TRBV30 and TRBJ1-5, is as follows: SQTIHQWPATLVQPVGSPLSLECTVEGTSNPNLYWYRQAAGRGLQLLFYSVGIGQISSEVPQNLSASRPQDRQFILSSKKLLLSDSGFYLCAWTPGTGLLGPQHFGDGTRLSIL.

This clone has only a few counts. V is TRBV4-2 and J is TRBJ2-3; TRBD2 aligns across 9 bases. Germline values: CDR1 LGHNA, CDR2 YNFKEQ. After removal of 4 bases from V and 9 bases from J, the junction contained 14 bases not matched to a gene. The CDR3 runs 16 residues. CDR3 protein: CASSPNRRGGGITQYF. In DNA form, the CDR3 reads TGTGCCAGCAGCCCAAACCGGCGGGGGGGCGGGATCACGCAGTATTTT.

The chain couples TRBV5-1 to TRBJ2-2; 7 bases align to TRBD1. The CDR3 is 15 residues long. V lost 4 bases and J lost 0; bases outside the gene matches: 3. Germline V lookup: CDR1 SGHRS, CDR2 YFSETQ. The CDR3 spells CASSPGQPNTGELFF. The DNA of the CDR3 is TGCGCCAGCAGCCCGGGACAGCCGAACACCGGGGAGCTGTTTTTT.

The chain couples TRBV30 to TRBJ1-6; 9 bases are a match to TRBD1. CDR3 length equals 14 residues. CDR1 is GTSNPN and CDR2 is SVGIG in the germline V gene (reference sequence). V lost 2 bases, J lost 10 bases, and 6 bases stayed unmatched. The CDR3 DNA reads as TGTGCCTGGAGTTCACAAACAGGGGGCTCACCCCTCCACTTT. Protein sequence: CAWSSQTGGSPLHF.

CDR3 loop: CASRDTGLPEAFF. The CDR3 nucleotides are TGTGCCAGCAGGGACACAGGGTTGCCTGAAGCTTTCTTT. The chain uses TRBV6-5 and TRBJ1-1, with D possibly TRBD1 on 6 matching bases. This CDR3 has 13 residues. Germline V lookup: CDR1 MNHEY, CDR2 SVGAGI. Trimming stripped 6 bases from V and 6 bases from J, with 14 bases between.

The chain uses TRBV6-5 and TRBJ1-2; TRBD1 might be the D (5 bases). V lost 6 bases and J lost 3, with 14 bases in between. The CDR3 spans 14 residues. The germline gives CDR1 MNHEY, CDR2 SVGAGI. The CDR3 DNA sequence: TGTGCCAGCAGGAAGGGGCCCGTGGACTATGGCTACACCTTC. Translated, it gives CASRKGPVDYGYTF.

The table lists this clone with a count of one. This chain links TRBV6-6 with TRBJ1-6; D gene ambiguous. This CDR3 comprises 16 residues. Germline V gene sequence: CDR1 MNHNY, CDR2 SVGAGI (reference sequence). Trimming removed 4 bases at V and 0 bases at J, with 10 bases between. The CDR3 nucleotides are TGTGCCAGCAGTTCGTCCCACATCTCCTATAATTCACCCCTCCACTTT. Translation gives CASSSSHISYNSPLHF.

V and J are TRBV7-8 and TRBJ1-5, with D perhaps TRBD1 (5 bases). The CDR3 spans 18 residues. V was cut by 0 bases and J by 1 base, with 16 bases left in between. Germline lookup yields CDR1 SGHVS and CDR2 FQNEAQ. The CDR3 DNA reads TGTGCCAGCAGCTTAGCGCCTTTGGGGGGGGGAAGCAATCAGCCCCAGCATTTT. Its protein product is CASSLAPLGGGSNQPQHF.

The chain combines TRBV7-2 with TRBJ1-4; the D gene is possibly TRBD1 (5 bases). The V end was cut by 1 base, the J end by 7 bases, with 22 bases between. Germline V gives CDR1 SGHTA, CDR2 FQGNSA. There are 18 residues in the CDR3. The CDR3 loop reads CASSLVQGMTVGGEKLFF. CDR3 sequence (DNA): TGTGCCAGCAGCTTAGTCCAGGGAATGACGGTGGGAGGTGAAAAACTGTTTTTT.

The chain joins TRBV27 to TRBJ1-6; no definite D call. V shed 3 bases and J shed 11 bases, with 14 bases lying between them. Germline-derived CDR1 and CDR2 are MNHEY and SMNVEV (reference sequence). The CDR3 sequence is 14 residues long. The CDR3 region is CASSFGRMEAPLHF. The CDR3 nucleotides read TGTGCCAGCAGTTTTGGCCGGATGGAGGCACCCCTCCACTTT.

The gene calls are TRBV9 and TRBJ2-3; the match to TRBD2 covers 7 bases. Trimming removed 2 bases from V and 6 bases from J; junction bases left unmatched: 9. Germline CDR1 is SGDLS and CDR2 is YYNGEE. This CDR3 region has 15 residues. The DNA of the CDR3 is TGTGCCAGCAGCGTTAAGCGGGGTGATTCGGATACGCAGTATTTT. Translation gives CASSVKRGDSDTQYF.

The chain carries TRBV19 and TRBJ2-2; 9 bases are shared with TRBD1. Trimming at V came to 1 base and at J to 5 bases, leaving 5 bases not matched to a gene. CDR1 and CDR2 (germline): LNHDA, SQIVND (reference sequence). This CDR3 comprises 16 residues. CDR3 nucleotide sequence: TGTGCCAGTAGTATAGGGGGAGGGACAGGGACCGGGGAGCTGTTTTTT. It specifies CASSIGGGTGTGELFF.

The V and J genes are TRBV5-4 and TRBJ2-1; D is perhaps TRBD1 (6 bases). The CDR3 contains 11 residues. With 4 bases removed from V and 9 bases from J, the gap between germline ends came to 8 bases. Germline V gene sequence: CDR1 SGHNT, CDR2 YYREEE (reference sequence). Written as DNA, the CDR3 is TGTGCCAGCAGCCAGGGGCTTGAGCAGTTCTTC. This gives the protein CASSQGLEQFF.

The V call is TRBV7-2, the J call TRBJ2-1; 10 bases are a match to TRBD2. Per the germline V gene, CDR1 is SGHTA and CDR2 is FQGNSA. The CDR3 loop spans 16 amino acids. Germline trimming cut 5 bases from V and 8 bases from J; bases unmatched to any gene: 12. CDR3 in amino acids: CASSKGLASGGYEQFF. DNA of the CDR3: TGTGCCAGCAGCAAAGGCTTGGCTAGCGGGGGATATGAGCAGTTCTTC.

This rearrangement joins TRBV2 to TRBJ2-2; tentatively, D is TRBD2 (5 bases). This CDR3 contains 14 residues. V lost 6 bases, J lost 8 bases, and 16 bases lay in between. CDR1 and CDR2 (germline): SNHLY, FYNNEI. The DNA for the CDR3 is TGTGCCAGCAGGGAAACTAGTAATAGTGGGGAGCTGTTTTTT. Its protein is CASRETSNSGELFF.